Listed below are T cell receptor beta chains from one sample, sequenced in a study of T cells after yellow fever vaccination. From the 5' RACE reads, TCRdb called clonotypes with MiXCR, one entry per CDR3 protein. The table includes some 120,000 distinct CDR3 sequences, about 7% detected once. This material consisted of CD4+ T cells sorted from PBMCs, taken around 10 days after the first yellow fever vaccination. These receptors came from a man between 18 and 35 years old who received the YFV17D yellow fever vaccine. Both conserved end residues are part of each CDR3. A D gene is named only where the DNA matches it firmly. The listing skips clone size in some rows; elsewhere it reads once, few, many or a size class.

V	D	length	size	J	DNA	CDR3
TRBV5-1	TRBD2	16	many	TRBJ2-2	TGCGCCAGCAGCTTGGTCGGGGGGGCCCCGGCCGGGGAGCTGTTTTTT	CASSLVGGAPAGELFF
TRBV4-2	TRBD2	16	many	TRBJ2-7	TGTGCCAGCAGCCAAGTGAGCGGGGGGTTCAACTACGAGCAGTACTTC	CASSQVSGGFNYEQYF
TRBV20-1	TRBD1	13	many	TRBJ2-7	TGCAGTGCCCGACAGGGGGCACCGTACGAGCAGTACTTC	CSARQGAPYEQYF
TRBV12-3/TRBV12-4	NA	15	many	TRBJ2-5	TGTGCCAGCAGCCCCGGGGTGACAGATCAAGAGACCCAGTACTTC	CASSPGVTDQETQYF
TRBV5-1	NA	14	many	TRBJ2-5	TGCGCCAGCAGCTTGGTTGACCCGGGGGAGACCCAGTACTTC	CASSLVDPGETQYF
TRBV4-3	NA	14	many	TRBJ2-4	TGCGCCAGCAGCCTAACAGGGAGGGAAAACATTCAGTACTTC	CASSLTGRENIQYF
TRBV7-6	NA	15	NA	TRBJ2-1	TGTGCCAGCAGCCCGGGACTGGGAATCTTCAATGAGCAGTTCTTC	CASSPGLGIFNEQFF
TRBV12-3/TRBV12-4	NA	12	many	TRBJ1-1	TGTGCCAGCAGTCGCAGGGTAGCTGAAGCTTTCTTT	CASSRRVAEAFF
TRBV5-1	NA	12	many	TRBJ1-3	TGCGCCAGCAGGGACGAGGGAAACACCATATATTTT	CASRDEGNTIYF
TRBV6-5	NA	13	many	TRBJ2-3	TGTGCCAGCAGTTACTCGGTGACAGATACGCAGTATTTT	CASSYSVTDTQYF
TRBV4-2	NA	16	few	TRBJ1-3	TGTGCCAGCAGCCAAGATTGGGGAGCCGCTGGAAACACCATATATTTT	CASSQDWGAAGNTIYF
TRBV7-2	TRBD1	15	many	TRBJ2-5	TGTGCCAGCAGCGTCGACAGGGGGCGCCCGGAGACCCAGTACTTC	CASSVDRGRPETQYF
TRBV28	NA	14	many	TRBJ1-6	TGTGCCAGCAGCTGGCATGGGATCGATTCACCCCTCCACTTT	CASSWHGIDSPLHF
TRBV12-3/TRBV12-4	NA	13	many	TRBJ2-7	TGTGCCAGCAGCCGGGGGACCCCCTCCGAGCAGTACTTC	CASSRGTPSEQYF
TRBV30	TRBD1	17	many	TRBJ2-3	TGTGCCTGGACCCCCATCCAGGGCAGGGGGAGCACAGATACGCAGTATTTT	CAWTPIQGRGSTDTQYF
TRBV6-2/TRBV6-3	NA	15	many	TRBJ2-5	TGTGCCAGCAGCCTCTTAGGGGCGTACCAAGAGACCCAGTACTTC	CASSLLGAYQETQYF
TRBV5-1	NA	14	few	TRBJ2-3	TGCGCCAGCAGCTTATATGATTCCACAGATACGCAGTATTTT	CASSLYDSTDTQYF
TRBV12-3/TRBV12-4	TRBD1	16	many	TRBJ1-6	TGTGCCAGCAGTTGGGGAGGGGGCCAGATCAATTCACCCCTCCACTTT	CASSWGGGQINSPLHF
TRBV7-2	NA	15	many	TRBJ1-1	TGTGCCAGCAGCACACGACAGGCTATGAACACTGAAGCTTTCTTT	CASSTRQAMNTEAFF
TRBV11-2	TRBD2	16	many	TRBJ2-1	TGTGCCAGCAGCCCGGGGGGGACTACACGGGACAATGAGCAGTTCTTC	CASSPGGTTRDNEQFF
TRBV14	NA	13	few	TRBJ1-2	TGTGCCAGCAGCCCGGGGCGGCGGAGGGGCTACACCTTC	CASSPGRRRGYTF
TRBV7-2	NA	11	many	TRBJ1-1	TGTGCCAGCAGGTTACACACTGAAGCTTTCTTT	CASRLHTEAFF
TRBV23-1	NA	13	NA	TRBJ1-5	TGCGCCAGCGGGGGGGAAGGCAATCAGCCCCAGCATTTT	CASGGEGNQPQHF
TRBV5-1	NA	12	many	TRBJ1-1	TGCGCCAGCAGAGAGGGACGTTCTGAAGCTTTCTTT	CASREGRSEAFF
TRBV20-1	TRBD1	12	many	TRBJ1-2	TGCGGGACAGGGAATTCTAACTATGGCTACACCTTC	CGTGNSNYGYTF
TRBV4-2	TRBD1	17	many	TRBJ2-2	TGTGCCAGCAGCCGCCCACCGGCCGGGACAGATTCCGGGGAGCTGTTTTTT	CASSRPPAGTDSGELFF
TRBV7-9	NA	14	many	TRBJ1-2	TGTGCCAGCAGCTTATTTGGGACCGTCCATGGCTACACCTTC	CASSLFGTVHGYTF
TRBV12-3/TRBV12-4	TRBD2	17	NA	TRBJ2-5	TGTGCCAGCAGTTTGTGGGGGGGGGGAGGAATGCAAGAGACCCAGTACTTC	CASSLWGGGGMQETQYF
TRBV21-1	NA	13	many	TRBJ1-5	TGTGCCACCCCACGGGGCGGCAAATGGCCCCAGCATTTT	CATPRGGKWPQHF
TRBV24-1	NA	13	few	TRBJ1-2	TGTGCCACCAGTGATTTACAGGGCTATGGCTACACCTTC	CATSDLQGYGYTF
TRBV25-1	TRBD1	15	many	TRBJ2-7	TGTGCCAGCAGTGTCCCGGGACAGTTGGCCTACGAGCAGTACTTC	CASSVPGQLAYEQYF
TRBV5-1	NA	15	many	TRBJ1-1	TGCGCCAGCAGCTTTTCTGGGCAAAAGAACACTGAAGCTTTCTTT	CASSFSGQKNTEAFF
TRBV12-3/TRBV12-4	TRBD2	14	many	TRBJ2-1	TGTGCCAGCAGCAGGACTAGCGGGGACAATGAGCAGTTCTTC	CASSRTSGDNEQFF
TRBV3-1	TRBD1	13	many	TRBJ2-5	TGTGCCAGCAGCGATGACAGGGAAATGACCCAGTACTTC	CASSDDREMTQYF
TRBV7-2	NA	13	NA	TRBJ2-1	TGTGCCAGCAGCTCCGAGACCCGTAATGAGCAGTTCTTC	CASSSETRNEQFF
TRBV5-1	NA	12	NA	TRBJ2-2	TGCGCCAGCAGCTGGGATTCCGGGGAGCTGTTTTTT	CASSWDSGELFF
TRBV11-2	NA	12	few	TRBJ1-2	TGTGCCAGCAGCTTAGAAGCGCGAGGCTACACCTTC	CASSLEARGYTF
TRBV6-2/TRBV6-3	TRBD1	14	many	TRBJ1-6	TGTGCCAGCAGTACCGGGACAGTCCGTTCACCCCTCCACTTT	CASSTGTVRSPLHF
TRBV4-3	NA	16	many	TRBJ1-2	TGCGCCAGCAGCCAAGATCTTTTCGGGGGCACCTATGGCTACACCTTC	CASSQDLFGGTYGYTF
TRBV6-1	NA	13	many	TRBJ1-5	TGTGCCAGCAGTCAAGCGGGGGTTCAGCCCCAGCATTTT	CASSQAGVQPQHF
TRBV7-3	NA	14	many	TRBJ2-1	TGTGCCAGCAGCTTAGACTCCACGAACAATGAGCAGTTCTTC	CASSLDSTNNEQFF
TRBV7-9	TRBD1	15	NA	TRBJ2-1	TGTGCCAGCAGCTTGGGACAGGGTCCCTACAATGAGCAGTTCTTC	CASSLGQGPYNEQFF
TRBV7-2	NA	14	many	TRBJ2-3	TGTGCCAGCAGCTTAGCGGGGGCAACAGATACGCAGTATTTT	CASSLAGATDTQYF
TRBV7-2	TRBD2	15	many	TRBJ2-4	TGTGCCAGCAGCCCCGGGGGGGCGGCCAAAAACATTCAGTACTTC	CASSPGGAAKNIQYF
TRBV30	NA	14	NA	TRBJ1-4	TGTGCCTGGAGTTCGTGGGAGATGGCCGAAAAACTGTTTTTT	CAWSSWEMAEKLFF
TRBV6-1	NA	13	many	TRBJ2-5	TGTGCCAGCAGTATTGGCTTACAAGAGACCCAGTACTTC	CASSIGLQETQYF
TRBV6-5	NA	17	many	TRBJ1-5	TGTGCCAGCAGTTCCCCCGGGCGTTCGGAGGGCAATCAGCCCCAGCATTTT	CASSSPGRSEGNQPQHF
TRBV5-1	TRBD1	15	many	TRBJ2-5	TGCGCCAGCAGCTTGGTACAGGGGGGACAAGAGACCCAGTACTTC	CASSLVQGGQETQYF
TRBV10-3	NA	13	many	TRBJ1-4	TGTGCCATCAGCTCTACCGGACCTGAAAAACTGTTTTTT	CAISSTGPEKLFF
TRBV18	TRBD1	14	many	TRBJ1-2	TGTGCCAGCTCACTCTCGACAGGGGACCCTGGCTACACCTTC	CASSLSTGDPGYTF
TRBV12-3/TRBV12-4	TRBD2	15	many	TRBJ2-2	TGTGCCAGCGCCGAAAGACTAGCGGGGAGAGGGGAGCTGTTTTTT	CASAERLAGRGELFF
TRBV5-1	NA	13	many	TRBJ1-1	TGCGCCAGCAGCCGGGAAGGGAGCACTGAAGCTTTCTTT	CASSREGSTEAFF
TRBV7-9	NA	14	many	TRBJ2-5	TGTGCCAGCAGCTCGCCTAAGGGGACAGAGACCCAGTACTTC	CASSSPKGTETQYF
TRBV5-1	NA	11	many	TRBJ1-1	TGCGCCAGCAGCTTTAACACTGAAGCTTTCTTT	CASSFNTEAFF
TRBV11-2	TRBD1	16	many	TRBJ2-7	TGTGCCAGCAGCTTAGGAGACAGGGCTCGCGCCAGCAGGCAGTACTTC	CASSLGDRARASRQYF
TRBV2	NA	15	many	TRBJ2-7	TGTGCCAGCAGTGAAGCTGGGGGCAAGACCTACGAGCAGTACTTC	CASSEAGGKTYEQYF
TRBV3-1	TRBD1	15	many	TRBJ1-2	TGTGCCAGCAGCCTCGGGACAGGGGACTATTCGGGCTACACCTTC	CASSLGTGDYSGYTF
TRBV6-1	NA	13	many	TRBJ1-1	TGTGCCAGCAGGAAGGTAGGGAACACTGAAGCTTTCTTT	CASRKVGNTEAFF
TRBV7-2	TRBD2	15	many	TRBJ2-1	TGTGCCAGCAGCCTGCACAGCGGGGGGGGTAATGAGCAGTTCTTC	CASSLHSGGGNEQFF
TRBV12-3/TRBV12-4	TRBD1	16	many	TRBJ1-4	TGTGCCAGCAGCCGAGGGTCAGGACAGGGGGATGAAAAACTGTTTTTT	CASSRGSGQGDEKLFF